Given below is one T cell receptor (beta chain) in context. Its antigen remains unknown. CDR3 length equals 15 residues. Germline V CDR1 and CDR2: SGHDN, FVKESK. Trimming removed 4 bases from V and 4 bases from J; junction bases left unmatched: 9. The entry originates in a study of OX40 agonist ivuxolimab in advanced cancers. Study-level information: Patients were infused with ivuxolimab every 2 weeks at 0.01 to 10 mg/kg. The diagnoses of dose-escalation patients were hepatocellular carcinoma, melanoma, renal cell or head and neck cancer. Study results and caveats: In the expanded peripheral T cells, antigen specificity was never determined. Relative to CD4+, CD8+ T cells held more expanded clones on average.

TCRdb's copy holds only in-frame clones and misses some; the assay was immunoSEQ multiplex PCR. Among approximately 70,000 clones, about nine tenths were seen once, and the ten largest hold around 6.3%. Material: CD4+ or CD8+ T cells sorted from blood, obtained in a trial of the OX40 agonist ivuxolimab. This TCR was sampled from an adult with an advanced solid tumor such as melanoma, head and neck, liver or kidney cancer. The rearrangement links TRBV14 to TRBJ2-5; 7 bases line up with TRBD2. The CDR3 spells CASSPGLTSAETQYF. The CDR3 DNA reads TGTGCCAGCAGCCCGGGTTTAACTAGCGCAGAGACCCAGTACTTC.